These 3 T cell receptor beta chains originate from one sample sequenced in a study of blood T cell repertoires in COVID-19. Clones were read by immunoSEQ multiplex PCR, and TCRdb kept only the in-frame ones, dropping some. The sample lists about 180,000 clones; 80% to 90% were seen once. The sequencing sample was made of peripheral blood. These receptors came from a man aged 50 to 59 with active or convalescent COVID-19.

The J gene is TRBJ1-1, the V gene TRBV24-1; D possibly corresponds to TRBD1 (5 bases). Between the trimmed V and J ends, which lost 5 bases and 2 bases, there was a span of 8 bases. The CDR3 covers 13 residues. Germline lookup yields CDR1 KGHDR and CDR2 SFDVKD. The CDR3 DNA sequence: TGTGCCACCAGTGGGGGCGCAAACACTGAAGCTTTCTTT. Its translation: CATSGGANTEAFF.

CDR3 loop: CASRVGQSIGELFF. The CDR3 DNA is TGTGCCAGCAGGGTGGGACAAAGTATCGGGGAGCTGTTTTTT. The chain combines TRBV2 with TRBJ2-2; possible D gene TRBD1, 6 bases. CDR1 and CDR2 from the germline V gene are SNHLY and FYNNEI. Trimming took 6 bases from V and 7 from J, leaving 15 bases between them. This CDR3 region has 14 residues.

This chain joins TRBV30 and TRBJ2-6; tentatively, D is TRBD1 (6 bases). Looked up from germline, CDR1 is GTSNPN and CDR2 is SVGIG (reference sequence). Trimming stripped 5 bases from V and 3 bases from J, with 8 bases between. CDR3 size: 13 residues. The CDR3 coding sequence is TGTGCCTGGGGACAGTTTGGGGCCAACGTCCTGACTTTC. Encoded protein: CAWGQFGANVLTF.